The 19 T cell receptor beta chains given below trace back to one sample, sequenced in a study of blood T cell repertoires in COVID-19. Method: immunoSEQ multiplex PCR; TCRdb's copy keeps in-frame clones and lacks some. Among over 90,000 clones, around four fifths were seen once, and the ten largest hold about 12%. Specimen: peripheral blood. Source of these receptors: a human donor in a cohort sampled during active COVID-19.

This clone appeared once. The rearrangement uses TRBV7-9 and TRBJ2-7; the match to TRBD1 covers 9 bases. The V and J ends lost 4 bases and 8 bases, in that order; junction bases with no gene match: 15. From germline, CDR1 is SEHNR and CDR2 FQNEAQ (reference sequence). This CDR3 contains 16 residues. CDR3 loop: CASSSVLGQGPVQQYF. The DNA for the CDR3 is TGTGCCAGCAGCTCCGTCCTAGGACAGGGGCCAGTGCAGCAGTACTTC.

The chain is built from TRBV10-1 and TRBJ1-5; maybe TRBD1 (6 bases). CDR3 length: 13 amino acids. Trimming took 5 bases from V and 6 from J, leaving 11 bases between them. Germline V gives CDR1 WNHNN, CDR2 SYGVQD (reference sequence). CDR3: CASSPGVRQPQHF. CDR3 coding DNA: TGCGCCAGCAGTCCAGGGGTACGTCAGCCCCAGCATTTT.

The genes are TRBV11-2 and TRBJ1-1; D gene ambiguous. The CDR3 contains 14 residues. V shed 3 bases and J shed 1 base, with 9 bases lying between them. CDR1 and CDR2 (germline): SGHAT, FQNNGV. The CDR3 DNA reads TGTGCCAGCAGCTTTAAAGGAGGGAACACTGAAGCTTTCTTT. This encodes CASSFKGGNTEAFF.

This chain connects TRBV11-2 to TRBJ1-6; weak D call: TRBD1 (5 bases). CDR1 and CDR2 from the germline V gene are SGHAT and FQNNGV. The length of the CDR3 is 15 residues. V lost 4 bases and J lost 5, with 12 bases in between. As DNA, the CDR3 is TGTGCCAGCAGCTGGGAGGCCAGGGATAATTCACCCCTCCACTTT. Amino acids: CASSWEARDNSPLHF.

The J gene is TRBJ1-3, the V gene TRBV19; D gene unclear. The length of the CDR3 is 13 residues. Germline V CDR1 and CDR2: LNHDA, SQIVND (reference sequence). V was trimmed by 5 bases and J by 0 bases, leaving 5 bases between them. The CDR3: CASSVSSGNTIYF. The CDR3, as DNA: TGTGCCAGTAGTGTGAGCTCTGGAAACACCATATATTTT.

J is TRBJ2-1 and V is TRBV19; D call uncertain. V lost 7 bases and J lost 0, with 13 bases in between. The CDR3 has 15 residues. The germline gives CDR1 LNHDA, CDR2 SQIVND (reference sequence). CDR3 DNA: TGTGCCAGTACCCCACAGTCGAGCTCCTACAATGAGCAGTTCTTC. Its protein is CASTPQSSSYNEQFF.

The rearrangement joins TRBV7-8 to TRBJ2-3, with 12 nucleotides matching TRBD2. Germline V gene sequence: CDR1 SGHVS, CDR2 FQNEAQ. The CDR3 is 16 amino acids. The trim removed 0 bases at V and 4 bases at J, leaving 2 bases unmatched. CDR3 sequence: CASSLATSGGADTQYF. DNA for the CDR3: TGTGCCAGCAGCTTAGCGACTAGCGGGGGCGCAGATACGCAGTATTTT. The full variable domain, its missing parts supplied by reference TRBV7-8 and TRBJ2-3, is GAGVSQSPRYKVAKRGQDVALRCDPISGHVSLFWYQQALGQGPEFLTYFQNEAQLDKSGLPSDRFFAERPEGSVSTLKIQRTQQEDSAVYLCASSLATSGGADTQYFGPGTRLTVL.

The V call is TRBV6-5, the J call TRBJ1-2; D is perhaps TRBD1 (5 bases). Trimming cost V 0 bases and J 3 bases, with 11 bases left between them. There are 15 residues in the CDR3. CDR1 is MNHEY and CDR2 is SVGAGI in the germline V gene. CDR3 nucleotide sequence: TGTGCCAGCAGTTACTCAGGGACTGGACACTATGGCTACACCTTC. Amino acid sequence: CASSYSGTGHYGYTF.

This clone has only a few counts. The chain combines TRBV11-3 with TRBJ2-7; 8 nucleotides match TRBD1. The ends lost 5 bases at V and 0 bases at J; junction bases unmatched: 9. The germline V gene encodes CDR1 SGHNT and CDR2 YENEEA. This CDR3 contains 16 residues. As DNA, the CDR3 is TGTGCCAGCAGCAAAGACAGGGGTCTAAGCTCCTACGAGCAGTACTTC. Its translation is CASSKDRGLSSYEQYF.

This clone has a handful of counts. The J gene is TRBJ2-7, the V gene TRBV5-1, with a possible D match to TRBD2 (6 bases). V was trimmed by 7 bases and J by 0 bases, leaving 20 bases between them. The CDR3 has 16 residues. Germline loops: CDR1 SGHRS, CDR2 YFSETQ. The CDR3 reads CASSQGGFGSSYEQYF. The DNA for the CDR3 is TGCGCCAGCTCTCAGGGAGGCTTCGGTAGCTCCTACGAGCAGTACTTC.

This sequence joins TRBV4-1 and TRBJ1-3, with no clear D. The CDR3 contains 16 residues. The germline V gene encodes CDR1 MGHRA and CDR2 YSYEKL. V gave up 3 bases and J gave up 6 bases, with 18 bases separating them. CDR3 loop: CASSHGSDSNLNTIYF. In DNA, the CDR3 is TGCGCCAGCAGCCATGGATCAGACTCCAACTTAAACACCATATATTTT.

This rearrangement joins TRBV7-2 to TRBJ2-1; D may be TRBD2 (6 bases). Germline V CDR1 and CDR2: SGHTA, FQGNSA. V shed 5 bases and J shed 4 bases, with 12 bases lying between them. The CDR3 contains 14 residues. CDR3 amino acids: CASSPPGGYNEQFF. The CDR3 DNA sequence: TGTGCCAGCAGCCCCCCCGGGGGATACAATGAGCAGTTCTTC.

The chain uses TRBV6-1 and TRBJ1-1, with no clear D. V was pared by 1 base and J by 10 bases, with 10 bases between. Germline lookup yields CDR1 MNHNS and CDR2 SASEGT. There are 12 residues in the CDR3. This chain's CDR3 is CASSEGGGPAFF. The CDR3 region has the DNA TGTGCCAGCAGTGAAGGTGGAGGGCCAGCTTTCTTT.

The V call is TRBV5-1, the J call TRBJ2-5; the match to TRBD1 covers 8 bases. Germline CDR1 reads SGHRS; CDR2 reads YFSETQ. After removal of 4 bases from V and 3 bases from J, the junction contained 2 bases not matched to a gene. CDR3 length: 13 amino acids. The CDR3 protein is CASSPTGEETQYF. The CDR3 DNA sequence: TGCGCCAGCAGCCCGACAGGGGAAGAGACCCAGTACTTC.

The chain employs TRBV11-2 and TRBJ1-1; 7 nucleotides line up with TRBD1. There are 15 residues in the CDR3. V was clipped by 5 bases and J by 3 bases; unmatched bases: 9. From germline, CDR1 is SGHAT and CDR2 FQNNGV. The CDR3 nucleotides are TGTGCCAGCAGCCCCACCCAGGGGGGATACACTGAAGCTTTCTTT. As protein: CASSPTQGGYTEAFF.

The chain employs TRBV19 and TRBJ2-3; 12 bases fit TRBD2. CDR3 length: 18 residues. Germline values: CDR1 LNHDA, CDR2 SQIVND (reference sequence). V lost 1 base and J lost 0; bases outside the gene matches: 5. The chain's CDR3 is CASSIGTSGGPSTDTQYF. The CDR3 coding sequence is TGTGCCAGTAGTATAGGTACTAGCGGGGGGCCTAGCACAGATACGCAGTATTTT.

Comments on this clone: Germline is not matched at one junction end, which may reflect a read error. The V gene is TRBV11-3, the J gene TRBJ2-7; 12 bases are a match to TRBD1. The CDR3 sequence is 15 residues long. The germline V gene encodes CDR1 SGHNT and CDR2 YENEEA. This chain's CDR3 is CASSLGTGGMFEQYF. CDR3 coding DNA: TGTGCCAGCAGTTTAGGGACAGGGGGCATGTTCGAGCAGTACTTC.

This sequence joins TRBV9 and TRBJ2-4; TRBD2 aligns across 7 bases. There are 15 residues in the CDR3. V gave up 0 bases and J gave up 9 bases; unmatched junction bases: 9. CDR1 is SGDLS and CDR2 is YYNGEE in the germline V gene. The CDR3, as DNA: TGTGCCAGCAGCGTAGGTAGGGGACGCGGGGGCATTCAGTACTTC. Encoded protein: CASSVGRGRGGIQYF.

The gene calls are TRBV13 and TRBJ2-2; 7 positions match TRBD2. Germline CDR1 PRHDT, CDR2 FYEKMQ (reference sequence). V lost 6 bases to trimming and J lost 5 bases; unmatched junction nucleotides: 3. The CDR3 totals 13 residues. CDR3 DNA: TGTGCCAGCAGGTCTAGCGGAACCGGGGAGCTGTTTTTT. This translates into CASRSSGTGELFF.